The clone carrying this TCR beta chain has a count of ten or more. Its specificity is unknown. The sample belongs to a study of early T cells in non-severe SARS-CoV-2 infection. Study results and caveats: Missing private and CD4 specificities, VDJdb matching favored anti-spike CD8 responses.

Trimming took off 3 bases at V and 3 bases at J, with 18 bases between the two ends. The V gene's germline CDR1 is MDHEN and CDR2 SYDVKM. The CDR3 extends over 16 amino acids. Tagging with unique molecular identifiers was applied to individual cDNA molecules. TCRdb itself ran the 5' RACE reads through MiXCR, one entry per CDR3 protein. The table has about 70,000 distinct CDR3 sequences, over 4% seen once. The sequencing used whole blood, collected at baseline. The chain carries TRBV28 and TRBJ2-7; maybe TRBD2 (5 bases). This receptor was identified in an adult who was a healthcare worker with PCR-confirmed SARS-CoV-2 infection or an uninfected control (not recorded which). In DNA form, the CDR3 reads TGTGCCAGCAGTTTGCAGGACGGGGAAAAACGCTACGAGCAGTACTTC. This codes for CASSLQDGEKRYEQYF.